Listed below are T cell receptor beta chains from one sample, sequenced in a study of cytomegalovirus exposure and HLA in healthy donors. Clones were sequenced by immunoSEQ multiplex PCR, and TCRdb holds only the in-frame ones, with some missing. The table lists 180,000 or so clones, 62% of them singletons. The material sequenced was PBMCs. These receptors all come from a man aged 35 to 55 in good health and CMV-seronegative. Each CDR3 is given with its conserved first and last residue. Fields, in order: V gene, J gene, CDR3 length, CDR3 protein.

v_gene: TRBV6-6; j_gene: TRBJ2-7; len: 14; CDR3aa: CASSYSVPGGEQYF
v_gene: TRBV6-5; j_gene: TRBJ1-2; len: 14; CDR3aa: CASSYKTGFYGYTF
v_gene: TRBV5-4; j_gene: TRBJ2-7; len: 18; CDR3aa: CASSSRQLRLAGVNEQYF
v_gene: TRBV5-6; j_gene: TRBJ2-7; len: 14; CDR3aa: CASSLGPSSYEQYF
v_gene: TRBV2; j_gene: TRBJ1-2; len: 14; CDR3aa: CASSEARTGYGYTF
v_gene: TRBV2; j_gene: TRBJ1-3; len: 15; CDR3aa: CASSENPTLVNTIYF
v_gene: TRBV5-4; j_gene: TRBJ2-7; len: 15; CDR3aa: CASSRGGAESYEQYF
v_gene: TRBV27; j_gene: TRBJ2-1; len: 15; CDR3aa: CASRDDRGGGNEQFF
v_gene: TRBV5-1; j_gene: TRBJ2-7; len: 14; CDR3aa: CASSLAPGDYEQYF
v_gene: TRBV11-2; j_gene: TRBJ1-1; len: 13; CDR3aa: CASSLNSNTEAFF
v_gene: TRBV19; j_gene: TRBJ2-3; len: 17; CDR3aa: CASSSPSAGISTDTQYF
v_gene: TRBV19; j_gene: TRBJ2-5; len: 15; CDR3aa: CASSIGGQTQETQYF
v_gene: TRBV5-8; j_gene: TRBJ2-2; len: 17; CDR3aa: CASRKDYGTGGSGELFF
v_gene: TRBV5-1; j_gene: TRBJ2-2; len: 15; CDR3aa: CASSWTSSSTGELFF
v_gene: TRBV5-4; j_gene: TRBJ2-1; len: 15; CDR3aa: CASSLDSRSYNEQFF
v_gene: TRBV29-1; j_gene: TRBJ1-1; len: 13; CDR3aa: CSVDTGGGTEAFF
v_gene: TRBV9; j_gene: TRBJ2-1; len: 16; CDR3aa: CASSVVGVADYNEQFF
v_gene: TRBV19; j_gene: TRBJ1-2; len: 11; CDR3aa: CASSIEYGYTF
v_gene: TRBV6-6; j_gene: TRBJ2-1; len: 16; CDR3aa: CASTKGTSGNYNEQFF
v_gene: TRBV6-6; j_gene: TRBJ2-7; len: 12; CDR3aa: CACSGQGYEQYF
v_gene: TRBV27; j_gene: TRBJ2-7; len: 15; CDR3aa: CASRRTGFSSYEQYF
v_gene: TRBV27; j_gene: TRBJ2-1; len: 22; CDR3aa: CASSLSIRRRATGPTGYNEQFF
v_gene: TRBV14; j_gene: TRBJ2-1; len: 15; CDR3aa: CASSRALLGYNEQFF
v_gene: TRBV2; j_gene: TRBJ2-5; len: 15; CDR3aa: CASRDHRGSGETQYF
v_gene: TRBV6-1; j_gene: TRBJ2-7; len: 15; CDR3aa: CASSGERGGSYEQYF
v_gene: TRBV29-1; j_gene: TRBJ2-7; len: 12; CDR3aa: CSVEQQGYEQYF
v_gene: TRBV6-1; j_gene: TRBJ2-7; len: 14; CDR3aa: CASSDALGIYEQYF
v_gene: TRBV29-1; j_gene: TRBJ1-1; len: 12; CDR3aa: CSVGAGNTEAFF
v_gene: TRBV11-2; j_gene: TRBJ1-1; len: 14; CDR3aa: CASSPQGPNTEAFF
v_gene: TRBV11-2; j_gene: TRBJ1-3; len: 15; CDR3aa: CASSWGQGGGNTIYF
v_gene: TRBV30; j_gene: TRBJ1-2; len: 15; CDR3aa: CAWSWGAWTNYGYTF
v_gene: TRBV9; j_gene: TRBJ2-7; len: 17; CDR3aa: CASSVGPLMGEQGEQYF
v_gene: TRBV19; j_gene: TRBJ1-5; len: 11; CDR3aa: CASSFRGPQHF
v_gene: TRBV30; j_gene: TRBJ1-1; len: 15; CDR3aa: CAWSVRVGMNTEAFF
v_gene: TRBV5-6; j_gene: TRBJ1-1; len: 13; CDR3aa: CASSLERGPGAFF
v_gene: TRBV12-5; j_gene: TRBJ2-5; len: 17; CDR3aa: CASGLVQARVRGETQYF
v_gene: TRBV11-2; j_gene: TRBJ1-6; len: 16; CDR3aa: CASSLRGGAEHSPLHF
v_gene: TRBV19; j_gene: TRBJ2-7; len: 15; CDR3aa: CASSILAGPTYEQYF
v_gene: TRBV28; j_gene: TRBJ1-1; len: 14; CDR3aa: CASSTRDKNTEAFF
v_gene: TRBV13; j_gene: TRBJ1-1; len: 14; CDR3aa: CASSSQGVHTEAFF
v_gene: TRBV7-2; j_gene: TRBJ1-1; len: 13; CDR3aa: CASSFVGQREAFF
v_gene: TRBV6-6; j_gene: TRBJ2-3; len: 16; CDR3aa: CASSKGLAGDTDTQYF
v_gene: TRBV5-1; j_gene: .; len: 16; CDR3aa: CASTPSSAGISYEQYF
v_gene: TRBV15; j_gene: TRBJ2-3; len: 16; CDR3aa: CATSRGDRVRADTQYF
v_gene: TRBV19; j_gene: TRBJ1-6; len: 13; CDR3aa: CASCWTGNSPLHF
v_gene: TRBV7-3; j_gene: TRBJ2-1; len: 15; CDR3aa: CASSLEGGGYNEQFF
v_gene: TRBV15; j_gene: TRBJ2-1; len: 17; CDR3aa: CATSSRTFGGSYNEQFF
v_gene: TRBV7-2; j_gene: TRBJ2-7; len: 13; CDR3aa: CASSLEQKYEQYF